The 15 T cell receptor beta chains below all came from one sample that was sequenced in a study of CD8+CD57+ T cells in acquired aplastic anemia. Both TCR beta VDJ combination and CDR3 sequence profiling were carried out. Genomic DNA was the template for this profiling. TCRdb passed the reads through MiXCR, listing each CDR3 protein once. Of about 270,000 distinct CDR3 sequences listed, 55% to 65% are singletons. Material: sorted CD4+, CD8+, or CD8+CD57+ T cells (not recorded which) from PBMCs. The receptors were sampled from a human donor with severe aplastic anemia or a healthy control (not recorded which).

Notes on this clonotype: The junction shows a germline mismatch at one end, possibly a read error. V and J are TRBV10-3 and TRBJ2-3; perhaps TRBD1 as D (6 bases). There are 13 residues in the CDR3. Germline CDR1 and CDR2: ENHRY and SYGVKD. CDR3 sequence reads: CASSYSRPGTQYF. The CDR3 coding sequence is TGTGCCAGCAGTTACTCGAGACCAGGGACACAGTATTTT.

J is TRBJ1-1 and V is TRBV7-3, with D tentatively TRBD1 (5 bases). The CDR3 sequence is 13 residues long. The V end lost 6 bases, the J end lost 4 bases, and 12 bases lay between the germline ends. Germline CDR1 and CDR2: SGHTA and FQGTGA. The DNA for the CDR3 is TGTGCCAGCAGTATTACTGGGGGCACTGAAGCTTTCTTT. Translation gives CASSITGGTEAFF. Supplemented by reference TRBV7-3 and TRBJ1-1, the full variable domain reads GAGVSQTPSNKVTEKGKYVELRCDPISGHTALYWYRQSLGQGPEFLIYFQGTGAADDSGLPNDRFFAVRPEGSVSTLKIQRTERGDSAVYLCASSITGGTEAFFGQGTRLTVV.

This clonotype has just one count. The chain employs TRBV7-2 and TRBJ1-1, with D hard to call. Germline lookup yields CDR1 SGHTA and CDR2 FQGNSA. This CDR3 has 16 residues. Deletions cut 2 bases from V and 3 bases from J, with 16 bases between. The DNA for the CDR3 is TGTGCCAGCAGCTTAACGCCCTCGACGGCGGACACTGAAGCTTTCTTT. This codes for CASSLTPSTADTEAFF.

CDR3 protein: CASATQGQETQYF. The CDR3 DNA is TGTGCCAGTGCAACACAGGGTCAAGAGACCCAGTACTTC. The genes are TRBV19 and TRBJ2-5; maybe TRBD1 (6 bases). Trimming stripped 8 bases from V and 2 bases from J, with 12 bases between. CDR1 LNHDA and CDR2 SQIVND come from the germline V gene (reference sequence). The CDR3 extends over 13 amino acids.

The chain couples TRBV10-3 to TRBJ1-1; 8 bases fit TRBD1. The CDR3 sequence is 11 residues long. With 5 bases clipped from V and 8 bases from J, the junction kept 1 base outside the gene matches. The germline CDR1 and CDR2 sequences are ENHRY and SYGVKD. The CDR3 DNA reads as TGTGCCATCAGTCGGGACAGGGAAGCTTTCTTT. This codes for CAISRDREAFF.

The V call is TRBV20-1, the J call TRBJ1-5; no clear D. V was shortened by 4 bases and J by 5 bases, with 12 bases between the two germline ends. The CDR3 has 13 residues. Germline V gene data show CDR1 as DFQATT and CDR2 as SNEGSKA (reference sequence). The CDR3 sequence: CSAKVGWDQPQHF. The CDR3 region has the DNA TGCAGTGCTAAGGTGGGGTGGGATCAGCCCCAGCATTTT.

This clonotype was found a few times. A read error may produce the germline difference seen at one junction end. The rearrangement links TRBV7-7 to TRBJ2-2; 11 nucleotides match TRBD2. Germline V lookup: CDR1 SSHAT, CDR2 FNYEAQ (reference sequence). The CDR3 contains 15 residues. CDR3 region: CASSLAGGGTGELFF. CDR3 coding DNA: TGTGCTAGCAGCTTAGCGGGAGGGGGAACCGGGGAGCTGTTTTTT. Full variable domain (remainder filled in from reference TRBV7-7 and TRBJ2-2): GAGVSQSPRYKVTKRGQDVTLRCDPISSHATLYWYQQALGQGPEFLTYFNYEAQPDKSGLPSDRFSAERPEGSISTLTIQRTEQRDSAMYRCASSLAGGGTGELFFGEGSRLTVL.

The chain recombines TRBV20-1 with TRBJ2-5; TRBD1 might be the D (5 bases). The CDR3 contains 11 residues. Trimming took off 4 bases at V and 7 bases at J, with 10 bases between the two ends. The germline gives CDR1 DFQATT, CDR2 SNEGSKA (reference sequence). In nucleotides, the CDR3 is TGCAGTGCTACCCATGACAGGACCCAGTACTTC. This codes for CSATHDRTQYF.

This clonotype was detected many times. Here the CDR3 reads CASAGRRNQPQHF. CDR3 sequence (DNA): TGTGCTAGTGCCGGGCGGCGCAATCAGCCCCAGCATTTT. This sequence joins TRBV12-5 and TRBJ1-5; D unresolved. This CDR3 has 13 residues. Germline V gene lookup returns CDR1 LGHNT and CDR2 FRNRAP. Trimming took off 7 bases at V and 2 bases at J, with 9 bases between the two ends.

The rearrangement uses TRBV10-3 and TRBJ2-2; the D gene is possibly TRBD1 (5 bases). The CDR3 consists of 15 residues. Germline V CDR1 and CDR2: ENHRY, SYGVKD. The V gene lost 9 bases and the J gene lost 5 bases, with 19 bases spanning the gap. In nucleotides, the CDR3 is TGTGCCATGGCGGTCGACCAGGGTGTGACCGGGGAGCTGTTTTTT. Its translation is CAMAVDQGVTGELFF.

In its sample, this clonotype was seen many times. J is TRBJ2-5 and V is TRBV2, with 14 bases fitting TRBD2. This CDR3 region has 15 residues. Germline lookup yields CDR1 SNHLY and CDR2 FYNNEI. V shed 6 bases and J 4 bases; nucleotides not matched to a gene: 4. In DNA form, the CDR3 reads TGTGCCAGCAGGAGACTAGCGGGGGGGCGAGAGACCCAGTACTTC. It translates to CASRRLAGGRETQYF.

This clonotype was picked up a small number of times. This chain links TRBV19 with TRBJ1-6; D is perhaps TRBD1 (5 bases). This CDR3 is built from 16 residues. Trimming took off 7 bases at V and 9 bases at J, with 22 bases between the two ends. The germline CDR1 and CDR2 sequences are LNHDA and SQIVND (reference sequence). The CDR3 sequence is CASNPRPGFPVSPLHF. The CDR3 nucleotides are TGTGCCAGTAATCCAAGGCCAGGGTTCCCGGTTTCACCCCTCCACTTT.

This clonotype was seen repeatedly, ten times or more. V and J are TRBV20-1 and TRBJ2-3; tentatively, D is TRBD2 (5 bases). CDR3 length: 12 residues. V was clipped by 8 bases and J by 3 bases, with 12 bases between them. Germline CDR1 DFQATT, CDR2 SNEGSKA (reference sequence). DNA for the CDR3: TGCAGTACAACTAGTGGAACAGATACGCAGTATTTT. Amino acid sequence: CSTTSGTDTQYF.

As for this clonotype: A much larger clone is a single base away; this may be a read error. The J gene is TRBJ1-1, the V gene TRBV4-2; 9 bases agree with TRBD1. The CDR3 consists of 15 residues. Germline V CDR1 and CDR2: LGHNA, YNFKEQ. In DNA, the CDR3 is TGTGCCAGCAGCCAAGTACAGGGGGCGCTTACTGAAGCTTCCTTT. This gives the protein CASSQVQGALTEASF.

The chain has TRBV7-2 and TRBJ1-3; D gene ambiguous. The V and J ends lost 4 bases and 1 base respectively, with 11 bases between them. Per germline, CDR1 SGHTA and CDR2 FQGNSA. The CDR3 length is 15 residues. CDR3: CASSSQASSGNTIYF. CDR3 nucleotides: TGTGCCAGCAGCTCTCAGGCTTCTTCTGGAAACACCATATATTTT.